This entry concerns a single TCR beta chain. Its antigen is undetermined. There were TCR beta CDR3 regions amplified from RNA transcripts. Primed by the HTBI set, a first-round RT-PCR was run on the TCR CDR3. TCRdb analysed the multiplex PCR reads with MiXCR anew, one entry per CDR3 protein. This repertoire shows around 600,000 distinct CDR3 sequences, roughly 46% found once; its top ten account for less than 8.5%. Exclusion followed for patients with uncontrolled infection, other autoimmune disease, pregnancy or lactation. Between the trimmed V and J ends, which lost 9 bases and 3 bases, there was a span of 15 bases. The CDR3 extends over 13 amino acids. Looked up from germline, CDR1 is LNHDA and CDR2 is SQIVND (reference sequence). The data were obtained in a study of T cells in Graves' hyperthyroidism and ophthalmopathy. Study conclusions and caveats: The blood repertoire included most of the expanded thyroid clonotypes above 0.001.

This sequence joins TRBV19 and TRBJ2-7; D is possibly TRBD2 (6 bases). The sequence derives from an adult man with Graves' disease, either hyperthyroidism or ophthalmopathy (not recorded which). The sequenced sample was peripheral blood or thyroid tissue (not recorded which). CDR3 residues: CASRRDLNYEQYF. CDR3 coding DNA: TGTGCCAGCCGACGGGACTTGAACTACGAGCAGTACTTC.